These T cell receptor beta chains were read from a single sample in a study of HIV-infected patients and healthy controls. MiXCR, applied by TCRdb to the 5' RACE reads, yields one record per CDR3 protein. The data show some 8,500 distinct CDR3 sequences, approximately 7.9% seen once. The material sequenced was blood, taken before antiretroviral therapy. These receptors all come from an adult with HIV infection. The donor label of this sample is uncertain. Each CDR3 is given with its conserved first and last residue. The order of the fields is V gene, D gene, J gene, clone size, CDR3 DNA, CDR3 protein. The D gene is left open where the match is weak. A row's size may be missing; if present it is once, few, many or a size class.

TRBV7-9,NA,TRBJ1-1,many,TGTGCCAGCAGCTTTGGCAGCATGAACACTGAAGCTTTCTTT,CASSFGSMNTEAFF
TRBV10-3,TRBD1,TRBJ2-5,NA,TGTGCCACGAACTCGGGACAGGGGATACAGACCCAGTACTTC,CATNSGQGIQTQYF
TRBV7-3,NA,TRBJ2-2,many,TGTGCCAGCAGCTTAAAGGGGGGGGGACTCTGGAACACCGGGGAGCTGTTTTTT,CASSLKGGGLWNTGELFF
TRBV29-1,TRBD1,TRBJ1-2,few,TGCAGCGTTGAATTGGGCAGGGGGCAAAATGGCTACACCTTC,CSVELGRGQNGYTF
TRBV28,NA,TRBJ2-5,few,TGTGCCAGCACCCGCCGCGGCCCTCAAGAGACCCAGTACTTC,CASTRRGPQETQYF
TRBV7-9,TRBD2,TRBJ2-3,NA,TGTGCCAGCAGCCCGAGACTAGCGGGGGGGCAGGATACGCAGTATTTT,CASSPRLAGGQDTQYF
TRBV2,TRBD1,TRBJ2-7,many,TGTGCCAGCAGTGAGGGCGGGACAGGGAGCTCCTACGAGCAGTACTTC,CASSEGGTGSSYEQYF
TRBV6-6,NA,TRBJ2-3,many,TGTGCCAGCAGTTACCGCGGACAGATAGATACGCAGTATTTT,CASSYRGQIDTQYF
TRBV6-6,TRBD2,TRBJ2-3,NA,TGTGCCAGCAGGGGAGGGTCCTTGACTGATACGCAGTATTTT,CASRGGSLTDTQYF
TRBV28,TRBD1,TRBJ1-2,medium-sized,TGTGCCAGCAGCCTCACTCCGGGACAGGGGGCCGGCTACACCTTC,CASSLTPGQGAGYTF
TRBV12-3/TRBV12-4,NA,TRBJ2-1,NA,TGTGCCAGCAGTTTGGGCAATGAGCAGTTCTTC,CASSLGNEQFF
TRBV27,TRBD2,TRBJ2-7,NA,TGTGCCAGCTCGGGACTAGCGGGAAGCCGCGAGCAGTACTTC,CASSGLAGSREQYF
TRBV5-1,NA,TRBJ1-2,many,TGCGCCAGCAGCTTAGGGGACAACCATGGCTACACCTTC,CASSLGDNHGYTF
TRBV12-3/TRBV12-4,NA,TRBJ2-7,many,TGTGCCAGCAGTTTAAAGGGACAAGGAGCCTCCTACGAGCAGTACTTC,CASSLKGQGASYEQYF
TRBV28,TRBD1,TRBJ1-1,NA,TGTGCCAGCAGACGTACAGGGGCCTACACTGAAGCTTTCTTT,CASRRTGAYTEAFF
TRBV28,NA,TRBJ1-2,many,TGTGCCAGCAGTTTAGTATCGGGGATCAACTATGGCTACACCTTC,CASSLVSGINYGYTF
TRBV7-9,NA,TRBJ2-2,many,TGTGCCAGCAGCTTGGACCCGGCCGGGGAGCTGTTTTTT,CASSLDPAGELFF
TRBV7-9,TRBD2,TRBJ2-5,NA,TGTGCCAGCAGCCCCAGCGGGGGGCAAGAGACCCAGTACTTC,CASSPSGGQETQYF
TRBV7-8,NA,TRBJ1-1,many,TGTGCCAGCAGCAACTTACCGGGACAAGGGAACACTGAAGCTTTCTTT,CASSNLPGQGNTEAFF
TRBV6-1,NA,TRBJ2-3,many,TGTGCCAGCAGTGAAAGCAGCCGTTACCCGAGGGATACGCAGTATTTT,CASSESSRYPRDTQYF
TRBV20-1,TRBD1,TRBJ1-1,many,TGCAGTGCTAGATTACAGGGGTCCAACACTGAAGCTTTCTTT,CSARLQGSNTEAFF
TRBV4-2,TRBD2,TRBJ2-3,many,TGTGCCAGCAGCCAAGTCCAACCGGCGGGGGGGGCAGATACGCAGTATTTT,CASSQVQPAGGADTQYF
TRBV27,TRBD1,TRBJ2-7,many,TGTGCCAGCAGTTTTAAAGGGGGCGGGTACGAGCAGTACTTC,CASSFKGGGYEQYF
TRBV6-6,TRBD1,TRBJ1-2,many,TGTGCCAGCAGTTTCCGGGACAGCTATGGCTACACCTTC,CASSFRDSYGYTF
TRBV12-3/TRBV12-4,NA,TRBJ1-5,medium-sized,TGTGCCAGCAGTTTTCAACACCAGCCCCAGCATTTT,CASSFQHQPQHF
TRBV12-3/TRBV12-4,NA,TRBJ2-1,few,TGTGCCAGCAGCGGCGGGACCACGCGGCAGTTCTTC,CASSGGTTRQFF
TRBV29-1,TRBD2,TRBJ2-1,many,TGCTCCGTCGGAGCGGGAGAGAGGGGGGAGCAGTTCTTC,CSVGAGERGEQFF
TRBV5-4,NA,TRBJ1-2,many,TGTGCCAGCAGCTTGGGCCGGACGGGCTACACCTTC,CASSLGRTGYTF
TRBV28,NA,TRBJ1-5,many,TGTGCCAGTAATCAGCCCCAGCATTTT,CASNQPQHF
TRBV5-1,TRBD1,TRBJ2-7,many,TGCGCCAGCAGCTTGGGGGGATGGGACAGACCGAACTACGAGCAGTACTTC,CASSLGGWDRPNYEQYF
TRBV5-1,NA,TRBJ1-5,many,TGCGCCAGCAGCTTGGGGACAGACTTTGGGCCCCAGCATTTT,CASSLGTDFGPQHF
TRBV10-3,NA,TRBJ1-1,many,TGTGCCATCAGTGACGGGCGGCGGAACACTGAAGCTTTCTTT,CAISDGRRNTEAFF
TRBV7-9,TRBD2,TRBJ2-2,medium-sized,TGTGCCAGCAGCCCCTCCAGCGGGGGGTACACCGGGGAGCTGTTTTTT,CASSPSSGGYTGELFF
TRBV27,TRBD1,TRBJ1-6,many,TGTGCCACTCTCCGGGACAGCAATTCACCCCTCCACTTT,CATLRDSNSPLHF
TRBV10-3,TRBD2,TRBJ2-3,many,TGTGCCATCAGTGCTGGAGCGGGAGGGCTCACAGATACGCAGTATTTT,CAISAGAGGLTDTQYF
TRBV7-8,NA,TRBJ1-1,NA,TGTGCCAGCAGCTTAGGGCCGGGGAGGGGCACTGAAGCTTTCTTT,CASSLGPGRGTEAFF
TRBV7-9,TRBD2,TRBJ2-3,NA,TGTGCCAGCAGCCTGCGGGGGGGAGGAGATACGCAGTATTTT,CASSLRGGGDTQYF
TRBV20-1,TRBD2,TRBJ2-7,many,TGCAGTGCTACTAAGGCAGGAGTGGCGGGGGGGGAGCAGTACTTC,CSATKAGVAGGEQYF
TRBV30,TRBD2,TRBJ2-3,NA,TGTGCCTGGAGCAAGAGACTAGCGGGAGGTAGCACAGATACGCAGTATTTT,CAWSKRLAGGSTDTQYF
TRBV5-6,NA,TRBJ1-1,few,TGTGCCAGCAGCTCCCTCAGGGTGATGAACACTGAAGCTTTCTTT,CASSSLRVMNTEAFF
TRBV14,TRBD2,TRBJ2-1,many,TGTGCCAGCAGCCCGGGACTAGCAGCTAATGAGCAGTTCTTC,CASSPGLAANEQFF
TRBV6-5,NA,TRBJ1-1,many,TGTGCCAGCAGTTACCTCCCCCCGTCCCGAGGGGTGGAAGCTTTCTTT,CASSYLPPSRGVEAFF
TRBV18,NA,TRBJ2-5,NA,TGTGCCAGCTCACCTACACAGCAAGAGACCCAGTACTTC,CASSPTQQETQYF
TRBV6-6,TRBD1,TRBJ2-1,few,TGTGCCAGCAGTCCGAGACAGGGGGCGGATGAGCAGTTCTTC,CASSPRQGADEQFF
TRBV7-6,NA,TRBJ1-3,many,TGTGCCAGCAGCTTAGATGTTCAGGACTCAAACACCATATATTTT,CASSLDVQDSNTIYF
TRBV13,TRBD2,TRBJ2-1,NA,TGTGCCAGCAGCGACGAAACTAGCGGGAGGGCCCTTAGGGATGAGCAGTTCTTC,CASSDETSGRALRDEQFF
TRBV19,NA,TRBJ1-1,many,TGTGCCAGTAGTACGGCAGTCATGAACACTGAAGCTTTCTTT,CASSTAVMNTEAFF
TRBV14,NA,TRBJ1-5,many,TGTGCCAGCAGCCAAGGGGGAAATAGCAATCAGCCCCAGCATTTT,CASSQGGNSNQPQHF
TRBV5-1,NA,TRBJ1-6,large,TGCGCCAGCAGGGGTGCCCAGGGAAGAGGGTCACCCCTCCACTTT,CASRGAQGRGSPLHF
TRBV7-9,NA,TRBJ2-2,many,TGTGCCAGCAGCTTCGCAGGGGACACCGGGGAGCTGTTTTTT,CASSFAGDTGELFF